This TCR beta chain was found in a study of PD-L1 blockade in urothelial cancer. Across the whole study: Atezolizumab, begun by patients in about 2014, was given at 1,200 mg intravenously every 3 weeks. A median approximately 150,000 T cells were found in blood samples.

Time point specified: peripheral blood 6 weeks after treatment start. Germline lookup yields CDR1 SGHRS and CDR2 YFSETQ. This CDR3 region has 18 residues. Trimming left V 3 bases short and J 1 base short, with 23 bases between. Profiled with immunoSEQ multiplex PCR; TCRdb holds only in-frame clones, not every one. The repertoire includes roughly 45,000 clones, roughly 80% of them detected once, and just over 8.5% sits in the top ten. The TCR originated in a man aged 65-85 years with urothelial cancer. Material: PBMCs, obtained around atezolizumab (anti-PD-L1) treatment. V is TRBV5-1 and J is TRBJ2-7, with D perhaps TRBD1 (6 bases). DNA of the CDR3: TGCGCCAGCAGCTCCTATACTTCGACAGGACGACTTTCCTACGAGCAGTACTTC. Encoded protein: CASSSYTSTGRLSYEQYF.